This T cell receptor (beta chain) was sequenced for a study of neurological immune-mediated disorders. The ends were cut back, 5 bases at V and 5 bases at J, with 5 bases in the middle. Germline V gene lookup returns CDR1 SEHNR and CDR2 FQNEAQ (reference sequence). The CDR3 extends over 11 amino acids. In TCRdb, the 5' RACE reads were re-called with MiXCR into one record per CDR3 protein. The table has roughly 60,000 distinct CDR3 sequences, 3% to 4% seen once; the top ten hold roughly 2%. The sample holds many counts of this clonotype. This receptor was obtained from a woman aged 35 to 49 with multiple sclerosis. Input material: CD4+ T cells from blood. The gene calls are TRBV7-9 and TRBJ2-3, with D uncertain. The CDR3: CASSPRDTQYF. CDR3 DNA: TGTGCCAGCAGCCCGAGAGATACGCAGTATTTT.